This T cell receptor beta chain was captured by sequencing in a study of PD-1 blockade in mismatch repair-deficient tumors. Assay used: immunoSEQ multiplex PCR; TCRdb lists only in-frame clones, some missing. The table includes some 48,000 clones, roughly 80% detected once. This CDR3 contains 11 residues. The V gene's germline CDR1 is DFQATT and CDR2 SNEGSKA (reference sequence). The germline V and J ends were trimmed by 4 bases and 6 bases, with 10 bases remaining between them. This material consisted of peripheral blood, taken roughly 19 weeks after starting pembrolizumab. This rearrangement joins TRBV20-1 to TRBJ2-7; possible D gene TRBD2, 5 bases. This sequence originates from an adult with mismatch repair-deficient cancer. This chain's CDR3 is CSATLGGEQYF. The CDR3 region has the DNA TGCAGTGCTACCCTCGGAGGCGAGCAGTACTTC.